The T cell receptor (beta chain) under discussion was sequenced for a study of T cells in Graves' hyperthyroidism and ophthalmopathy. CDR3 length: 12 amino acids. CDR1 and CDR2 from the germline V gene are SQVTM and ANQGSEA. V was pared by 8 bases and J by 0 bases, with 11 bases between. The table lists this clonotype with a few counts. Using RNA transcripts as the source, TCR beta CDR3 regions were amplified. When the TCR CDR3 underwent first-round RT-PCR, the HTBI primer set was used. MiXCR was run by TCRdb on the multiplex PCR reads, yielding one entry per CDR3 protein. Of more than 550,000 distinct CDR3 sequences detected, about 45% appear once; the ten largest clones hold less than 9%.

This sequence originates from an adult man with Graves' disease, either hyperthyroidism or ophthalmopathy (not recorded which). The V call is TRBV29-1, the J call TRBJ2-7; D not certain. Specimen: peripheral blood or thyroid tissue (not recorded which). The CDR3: CSPPPASYEQYF. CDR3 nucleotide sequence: TGCAGCCCTCCCCCGGCCTCCTACGAGCAGTACTTC.